This T cell receptor (beta chain) was observed in a study of T cells in Graves' hyperthyroidism and ophthalmopathy. Findings and caveats of the study: A 13 V-J model separated ophthalmopathy from stable hyperthyroidism. In the blood, most expanded thyroid clonotypes above 0.001 appeared as well.

Remarks on this clonotype: The target antigen is unknown.

PBMCs were derived from 7.5 to 10 ml fresh peripheral blood. The CDR3 regions of TCR beta were amplified from RNA transcripts. The TCR CDR3 was amplified in a first-round RT-PCR using the HTBI primer set. MiXCR, applied by TCRdb to the multiplex PCR reads, yields one record per CDR3 protein. The data hold roughly 640,000 distinct CDR3 sequences, with approximately 16% observed a single time. Trimming took 5 bases from V and 1 from J, leaving 14 bases between them. The CDR3 is 15 residues long. Germline V gene sequence: CDR1 MNHNS, CDR2 SASEGT. The J gene is TRBJ1-1, the V gene TRBV6-1; D remains unclear. This TCR derives from a woman aged 40 to 49 with Graves' ophthalmopathy. The specimen was blood. CDR3 loop: CASSLRYTGNTEAFF. Here the CDR3 DNA reads TGTGCCAGCAGTCTGAGATATACGGGGAACACTGAAGCTTTCTTT.